The rows below give T cell receptor beta chains drawn from one sample of a study of beta chain features in type 1 diabetes. TCRdb keeps only in-frame clones here, not all; method: immunoSEQ multiplex PCR. The sample shows roughly 500,000 clones, approximately 31% of them seen only once. Sample: naive CD4+ T cells from blood. These receptors were collected from a young man in good health. Both conserved end residues are part of each CDR3.

TRBJ1-1,TRBV30,CAWSVLGGGTEAFF
TRBJ1-2,TRBV30,CAWSGQVRGYTF
TRBJ2-7,TRBV7-9,CASRTLLGYEQYF
TRBJ2-7,TRBV5-1,CASSLTSGRAEQYF
TRBJ2-7,TRBV30,CAWSVEGYEQYF
TRBJ2-1,TRBV11-2,CASSPWTSGAWDEQFF
TRBJ2-3,TRBV30,CAWSSPGQGTDTQYF
TRBJ1-4,TRBV18,CASFPGLREKLFF
TRBJ2-2,TRBV30,CAWEDREEGELFF
TRBJ1-4,TRBV30,CAWNRRDGGEKLFF
TRBJ2-7,TRBV19,CASSPTVNSYEQYF
TRBJ2-7,TRBV30,CAWSVKGLTKYEQYF
TRBJ2-7,TRBV6-5,CASRPPGTGPYEQYF
TRBJ1-2,TRBV30,CAWSARDRVFAGYTF
TRBJ2-7,TRBV30,CAWTPTGHRGDEQYF
TRBJ2-1,TRBV20-1,CSARRTRAFF
TRBJ1-3,TRBV9,CASSVAGRAAGNTIYF
TRBJ2-5,TRBV5-1,CASSLGSQETQYF
TRBJ2-6,TRBV7-8,CASSFTTGSGANVLTF
TRBJ2-1,TRBV6-6,CASSLLQGAPYNEQFF
TRBJ2-1,TRBV27,CASSPVGWPYNEQFF
TRBJ2-1,TRBV6-5,CASGQALKFF
TRBJ2-7,TRBV6-1,CASSEVLAAAYEQYF
TRBJ2-7,TRBV5-6,CASSLVLAGSYEQYF